This T cell receptor (beta chain) is from a study of chemoradiotherapy in HPV16-positive cancers (dated by TCRdb to between 2021 and 2024). About the study as a whole: Using functional T-cell assays on cells from a couple of HPV16-positive patients, the researchers defined candidate HPV-specific T-cell clones and common TCR motifs. The study asked whether T-cell immunity to the HPV oncoproteins E6 and E7 changes during chemoradiotherapy and whether this immunity affects survival. The candidate HPV-specific TCRs and motifs were subsequently tracked in TCR repertoires obtained from some 90 patients with HPV-related cancers.

A remark on this clone: What this receptor recognizes is not known. No much larger clonotype is one base removed from it; base qualities were not supplied.

Because repertoires were sampled repeatedly during chemoradiotherapy, clonal expansion in the tumor microenvironment could be followed. Trimming removed 0 bases from V and 7 bases from J, leaving 18 bases between the germline ends. Based on the germline V gene, the CDR1 and CDR2 sequences are SGHDN and FVKESK. Its CDR3 holds 16 amino acids, cysteine through phenylalanine. The sequence is cut down to CDR3 DNA, 48 bases in frame from base 1. Library preparation was by the immunoSEQ multiplex PCR assay. The immuneACCESS repertoire file appears here via TCRdb, limited to in-frame rearrangements. These files lack a portion of the clones; in checked studies, under half of the deficit traces to unresolved V genes, and the cause of the others is not known. Present in this sample are about 6,600 clones, about 84% of which were seen just once. Together, the top ten hold under 9% of the sample. Overall study outcomes, separate from this receptor: The functional definition of HPV-specific T cells was derived from only two HPV16-positive patients, and the survival association was reported for HPV16-positive patients. Expansion of candidate HPV-specific clones and E7-related TCR motifs was observed in the tumor microenvironment during treatment, whereas no such expansion was observed for non-HPV-specific T cells. In HPV16-positive patients, expansion of HPV-responsive T cells during chemoradiotherapy was found to be associated with improved recurrence-free survival.

The sequence was obtained from a human donor with HPV-associated anogenital cancer. Specimen: tumor tissue, collected from a patient who underwent chemoradiotherapy. The chain is assembled from TRBV14 and TRBJ1-2; confidence is insufficient to name the D gene. CDR3 protein: CASSQETPIGSSGYTF. The nucleotides read TGTGCCAGCAGCCAAGAGACCCCTATCGGGTCCAGTGGCTACACCTTC.